The 9 T cell receptor beta chains given below trace back to one sample, sequenced in a study of graft-versus-host responses after intestinal transplantation. Antigens for these TCRs are unknown. The protocol was immunoSEQ multiplex PCR, while the TCRdb copy is restricted to in-frame clones and leaves out a portion. The sample has 90,000 to 130,000 clones; around 93% are singletons. The sequencing used unstimulated CD8+ T cells sorted from spleen or lymph node cells, collected before intestinal transplant. The receptors were gathered from a human donor who received an intestinal transplant.

The gene calls are TRBV30 and TRBJ1-2; TRBD1 agrees at 11 bases. This CDR3 is 14 amino acids long. Germline V gene sequence: CDR1 GTSNPN, CDR2 SVGIG (reference sequence). Unmatched junction bases numbered 7, after V lost 5 bases and J lost 5 bases. Written as DNA, the CDR3 is TGTGCCTGGGGGTGGGACAGGGGGAAGTATGGCTACACCTTC. Amino acids: CAWGWDRGKYGYTF.

The CDR3 DNA reads TGTGCCAGCACCCCCGGTCTACAAGGCGCTGAAGCTTTCTTT. This encodes CASTPGLQGAEAFF. This chain joins TRBV5-6 and TRBJ1-1, with unresolved D. The germline gives CDR1 SGHDT, CDR2 YYEEEE. V was pared by 6 bases and J by 6 bases, with 18 bases between. This CDR3 region has 14 residues.

This chain joins TRBV27 and TRBJ2-7; 8 bases map to TRBD2. This CDR3 comprises 14 residues. The germline V gene has CDR1 MNHEY and CDR2 SMNVEV (reference sequence). V lost 7 bases, J lost 0 bases, and 5 bases stayed unmatched. The chain's CDR3 is CASNSGGSSYEQYF. CDR3 DNA sequence: TGTGCCAGCAACAGCGGGGGCAGCTCCTACGAGCAGTACTTC.

The J gene is TRBJ1-2, the V gene TRBV29-1; no clear D. CDR1 is SQVTM, CDR2 ANQGSEA, per germline. The CDR3 is made up of 12 amino acids. V shed 2 bases and J shed 3 bases, with 7 bases lying between them. CDR3 DNA: TGCAGCGTTGAATCAGGAGACTATGGCTACACCTTC. This translates into CSVESGDYGYTF.

The V and J genes are TRBV5-1 and TRBJ2-3, with TRBD1 matching over 8 bases. Germline CDR1 reads SGHRS; CDR2 reads YFSETQ. Unmatched junction bases numbered 8, after V lost 3 bases and J lost 5 bases. The CDR3 is made up of 15 amino acids. CDR3 in amino acids: CASSSSDRAGDTQYF. In DNA form, the CDR3 reads TGCGCCAGCAGCTCCTCGGACAGGGCGGGAGATACGCAGTATTTT.

This clone appeared once. The V call is TRBV5-6, the J call TRBJ2-7; D ambiguous. Trimming stripped 0 bases from V and 7 bases from J, with 5 bases between. Germline V gives CDR1 SGHDT, CDR2 YYEEEE. The CDR3 has 11 residues. The CDR3 region is CASSLVSEQYF. The CDR3, as DNA: TGTGCCAGCAGCTTGGTGAGTGAGCAGTACTTC.

The chain combines TRBV7-2 with TRBJ2-3, with 13 nucleotides matching TRBD2. V shed 2 bases and J 5 bases; nucleotides not matched to a gene: 7. CDR1 is SGHTA and CDR2 is FQGNSA in the germline V gene. The CDR3 is 17 residues long. CDR3 residues: CASSLQLRLAGGDTQYF. The CDR3 region has the DNA TGTGCCAGCAGCTTACAGCTCAGACTAGCGGGAGGAGATACGCAGTATTTT.

This clone showed up just a few times. The CDR3 region is CASSLPGETQYF. Written as DNA, the CDR3 is TGTGCCAGCAGTCTGCCGGGAGAGACCCAGTACTTC. This rearrangement joins TRBV7-9 to TRBJ2-5, with unresolved D. The CDR3 has 12 amino acids. The V gene's germline CDR1 is SEHNR and CDR2 FQNEAQ (reference sequence). Trimming took 6 bases from V and 4 from J, leaving 9 bases between them.

This clone has only one observation. The V call is TRBV7-9, the J call TRBJ2-5; 9 bases match TRBD2. The CDR3 contains 16 residues. Trimming cost V 2 bases and J 0 bases; bases outside gene matches: 4. Germline values: CDR1 SEHNR, CDR2 FQNEAQ (reference sequence). The CDR3 loop is CASSLLIAGDQETQYF. CDR3 sequence (DNA): TGTGCCAGCAGCTTACTCATAGCGGGGGACCAAGAGACCCAGTACTTC.